This TCR beta chain is from a study of radiation and T cells in renal cell carcinoma (dated by TCRdb to the early 2020s). As for the study more broadly: TCR beta sequencing covered 50 to 55 samples in total, comprising some 26 tumors and around 27 peripheral blood samples. A total of 4,016,671 unique CDR3 nucleotide sequences, encoding around 2.7 million unique CDR3 amino acid sequences, were found across all 55 or so samples. The final blood draw was performed at 4 weeks after radiation, at the same time as nephrectomy.

TCR beta libraries were generated from genomic DNA with the immunoSEQ kit, following the manufacturer's recommendations. For library preparation, a first multiplex PCR was performed with proprietary primers, followed by a second PCR in which unique barcodes were added, and bead cleanups were performed after each round. A kit-provided positive control reaction and a negative control reaction were included in every sample batch. The final libraries were assessed on an Agilent 4200 TapeStation D1000 ScreenTape, pooled by volume, and quantified by qPCR. Sequencing ran on an Illumina NextSeq500 with a MidOutput 150-cycle cartridge, using 156 Read1 and 15 Index1 cycles with kit custom primers. The pooled library was loaded at 1.0 pM, and around 22% PhiX control was spiked in. The authors processed their data as follows. The vendor-processed data were analyzed in R, and a clonotype was defined as all T cells that share the same CDR3 nucleotide sequence. For clone abundance analyses, frequencies were normalized to the 10,000 most abundant clones per sample. Public T cell clones, averaging fewer than five per sample, were removed before analysis. A difference in abundance of at least 32-fold between compartments was used to define tumor-enriched and baseline blood-enriched clonotypes. A beta-binomial differential abundance model was used to identify clonotypes that were expanded or contracted between blood time points. The Baroni-Urbani and Buser coefficient was used to measure tumor-blood repertoire similarity, and groups were compared with two-tailed Wilcoxon tests in R. This immuneACCESS table, as held by TCRdb, lists in-frame sequences with V and J called but not all clones. Of the missing ones, under half trace to an unresolved V gene in checked studies; the others have no known cause. V, J and clone size reflect that table, while D and trimming were determined from the DNA. The sample data list about 90,000 clones, and approximately 80% of these were observed just once. The ten largest clones represent around 9.4% of the sample.

This specimen's time point label, per the study, means: blood 4 weeks post-SBRT, at nephrectomy. The treatment or condition label, read with the paper, signifies: 15 Gy SBRT to primary tumor, nephrectomy 4 weeks later. Samples were obtained from a clinical trial, in which 15 Gy stereotactic body radiation therapy was delivered to primary renal cell carcinomas and nephrectomy was performed 4 weeks later. To follow tumor-enriched clonotypes, peripheral blood was collected serially from radiation-treated patients at baseline and again at 2 weeks and 4 weeks after SBRT. All patients had renal cell carcinoma with clear cell pathology. Genomic DNA for TCR sequencing was prepared using the QIAamp DNA Blood Mini Kit (Qiagen). The analyses included only samples that passed all quality control checks. The germline ends are 10 bases apart after V is trimmed by 5 bases and J by 5 bases. The germline V gene gives CDR1 as MNHNS and CDR2 as SASEGT. The CDR3 has 13 amino acids, counting the end cysteine and phenylalanine. Only the CDR3 portion is preserved as DNA: 39 bases, with reading frame beginning at the first base.

General findings and caveats noted by the study authors: Tracking of blood repertoire dynamics stopped at about 4 weeks after treatment, with no follow-up past that point. In blood, the top tumor clonotypes increased between baseline and 2 weeks post-radiation and then shrank by 4 weeks, which suggests that tumor-resident clones expanded only transiently. The single-armed trial design could not address effects of radiation dose or scheduling on the TCR repertoire. Because pretreatment tumor biopsies were not available, the study could not determine whether clonotypes were already present within the tumor at baseline.

Details on this clone: Its specific antigen is unknown. Base qualities are not at hand, and no much larger clone is one base apart.

The sample in question was blood, obtained from a patient whose treatment included radiotherapy and nephrectomy. The sequence is built from TRBV6-1 and TRBJ2-1; confidence is insufficient to name the D gene. The receptor comes from a man aged 45 to 65 with renal cell carcinoma. The CDR3 is CASSQLINNEQFF. The nucleotides read TGTGCCAGCAGTCAACTTATAAACAATGAGCAGTTCTTC.